The rows below give T cell receptor beta chains drawn from one sample of a study of shared clonotypes between healthy human individuals. TCRdb's copy holds only in-frame clones and misses some; the assay was immunoSEQ multiplex PCR. The sample has some 2,500,000 clones; over 85% are singletons. The sample comprised naive CD4+ T cells from PBMCs. Receptors originate from a man younger than 30 in good health. Some clones in this sample may be carry-over from other donors' samples. Both conserved end residues are part of each CDR3. D genes are given only for firm matches. Some rows mark clone size as missing; the rest say once, few, many or name a class of expanded clone.

j_gene	d_gene	v_gene	abundance	CDR3aa	CDR3nt
TRBJ2-1	TRBD2	TRBV11-2	.	CASSSLAGAYNEQFF	TGTGCCAGCAGCTCCCTAGCGGGAGCCTACAATGAGCAGTTCTTC
TRBJ2-7	TRBD2	TRBV7-9	.	CASSLVWASGGGKYEQYF	TGTGCCAGCAGCTTAGTGTGGGCTAGCGGAGGTGGGAAGTACGAGCAGTACTTC
TRBJ2-7	TRBD2	TRBV10-3	once	CAISGTSVFYEQYF	TGTGCCATCAGCGGGACTAGCGTATTCTACGAGCAGTACTTC
TRBJ2-1	TRBD1	TRBV5-1	once	CASRNTGGPSSYNEQFF	TGCGCCAGCAGAAATACAGGGGGCCCGAGCTCCTACAATGAGCAGTTCTTC
TRBJ2-2	.	TRBV30	.	CAWRFTRGASRRAGELFF	TGTGCCTGGAGATTCACGAGGGGGGCTAGCAGGAGGGCCGGGGAGCTGTTTTTT
TRBJ1-1	.	TRBV11-3	.	CASSFGANTEAFF	TGTGCCAGCAGCTTTGGGGCGAACACTGAAGCTTTCTTT
TRBJ1-6	.	TRBV6-1	.	CASSVGRAVNSPLHF	TGTGCCAGCAGTGTCGGGCGGGCTGTTAATTCACCCCTCCACTTT
TRBJ1-1	.	TRBV30	.	CAWRRVTEAFF	TGTGCCTGGAGACGGGTCACTGAAGCTTTCTTT
TRBJ1-4	.	TRBV5-1	.	CASSSGPAEKLFF	TGCGCCAGCAGCTCGGGACCGGCTGAAAAACTGTTTTTT
TRBJ2-5	TRBD1	TRBV2	once	CASSGNRGETQYF	TGTGCCAGCAGTGGAAACAGGGGGGAGACCCAGTACTTC
TRBJ2-7	.	TRBV18	.	CASSPNEYEQYF	TGTGCCAGCTCACCAAATGAATACGAGCAGTACTTC
TRBJ2-1	.	TRBV6-6	.	CASSYPVVSNEQFF	TGTGCCAGCAGTTACCCCGTAGTGTCGAATGAGCAGTTCTTC
TRBJ2-7	TRBD1	TRBV19	.	CASSEQGVGYEQYF	TGTGCCAGTAGTGAACAGGGGGTGGGCTACGAGCAGTACTTC
TRBJ2-2	.	TRBV4-3	once	CASSQEAGELFF	TGCGCCAGCAGCCAAGAAGCCGGGGAGCTGTTTTTT
TRBJ1-3	.	TRBV18	.	CASSQDQSRSGNTIYF	TGTGCCAGCTCTCAGGACCAGAGTAGGTCTGGAAACACCATATATTTT
TRBJ2-7	.	TRBV28	.	CASTGTPYEQYF	TGTGCCAGCACGGGGACCCCCTACGAGCAGTACTTC
TRBJ1-2	.	TRBV19	.	CASSPDGRYVGYTF	TGTGCCAGTAGCCCTGACGGACGCTACGTCGGCTACACCTTC
TRBJ2-7	TRBD1	TRBV5-1	.	CASSLIAGGQGASSSSYEQYF	TGCGCCAGCAGCTTAATCGCCGGGGGACAGGGGGCCTCCTCTAGCTCCTACGAGCAGTACTTC
TRBJ1-5	.	TRBV28	.	CASSFGAQVRPQHF	TGTGCCAGCAGTTTTGGAGCACAAGTCAGGCCCCAGCATTTT
TRBJ1-4	.	TRBV21-1	.	CASSKQFPNEKLFF	TGTGCCAGCAGCAAACAGTTCCCAAATGAAAAACTGTTTTTT
TRBJ2-2	TRBD1	TRBV6-1	.	CASSEGTGQMFANTGELFF	TGTGCCAGCAGTGAAGGGACGGGACAGATGTTCGCGAACACCGGGGAGCTGTTTTTT
TRBJ2-1	TRBD2	TRBV7-2	.	CASSIFGTSGSYNEQFF	TGTGCCAGCAGCATATTCGGGACTAGCGGGTCCTACAATGAGCAGTTCTTC
TRBJ2-3	.	TRBV5-1	.	CASLSSTDTQYF	TGCGCCAGCCTGTCTTCCACAGATACGCAGTATTTT
TRBJ1-2	.	TRBV5-1	.	CASSKGVGNGYTF	TGCGCCAGCAGCAAGGGGGTGGGGAATGGCTACACCTTC
TRBJ2-5	TRBD2	TRBV5-1	.	CASSRLGGQETQYF	TGCGCCAGCAGCCGGCTGGGGGGGCAAGAGACCCAGTACTTC
TRBJ1-3	.	TRBV10-3	.	CAISDRGFPTSGNTIYF	TGTGCCATCAGTGATCGTGGGTTCCCAACCTCTGGAAACACCATATATTTT
TRBJ2-1	.	TRBV5-4	.	CASSVGGTISYNEQFF	TGTGCCAGCAGTGTGGGAGGCACTATTTCCTACAATGAGCAGTTCTTC
TRBJ2-2	TRBD2	TRBV9	.	CASSAGTSGNTGELFF	TGTGCCAGCAGCGCCGGGACTAGCGGGAACACCGGGGAGCTGTTTTTT
TRBJ2-3	.	TRBV14	.	CASSHRVDTQYF	TGTGCCAGCAGCCACAGGGTAGATACGCAGTATTTT
TRBJ1-2	TRBD1	TRBV6-6	.	CASSRQGNYGYTF	TGTGCCAGCAGCAGACAGGGTAACTATGGCTACACCTTC
TRBJ2-1	.	TRBV30	once	CAWSVGLTGRTYNEQFF	TGTGCCTGGAGTGTAGGTCTTACGGGACGAACCTACAATGAGCAGTTCTTC
TRBJ2-2	.	TRBV9	.	CASSYSGGELFF	TGTGCCAGCAGCTACTCTGGCGGGGAGCTGTTTTTT
TRBJ2-5	TRBD1	TRBV6-6	.	CASSLLGQGPETQYF	TGTGCCAGCAGCCTTTTGGGACAGGGCCCAGAGACCCAGTACTTC
TRBJ2-1	.	TRBV19	.	CASSIIFRDWTSPSYNEQFF	TGTGCCAGTAGTATTATTTTCCGGGACTGGACTTCCCCCTCCTACAATGAGCAGTTCTTC
TRBJ1-1	.	TRBV30	.	CACEGYGTMNTEAFF	TGTGCCTGTGAAGGGTATGGGACAATGAACACTGAAGCTTTCTTT
TRBJ2-1	.	TRBV7-2	.	CASSSNTGNEQFF	TGTGCCAGCAGCTCCAATACAGGGAATGAGCAGTTCTTC
TRBJ1-3	TRBD1	TRBV18	.	CASSPRQGPGNTIYF	TGTGCCAGCTCACCCCGACAGGGCCCTGGAAACACCATATATTTT
TRBJ1-1	.	TRBV6-1	few	CASSEKWQNTEAFF	TGTGCCAGCAGTGAAAAGTGGCAGAACACTGAAGCTTTCTTT
TRBJ2-1	.	TRBV18	.	CASSQGQFSYNEQFF	TGTGCCAGCTCACAGGGACAATTCTCCTACAATGAGCAGTTCTTC
TRBJ2-1	TRBD1	TRBV5-1	.	CASCRNVLGQGSNEQFF	TGCGCCAGCTGCCGTAATGTGTTGGGACAGGGGTCCAATGAGCAGTTCTTC
TRBJ2-2	TRBD2	TRBV4-2	.	CASSQVRTGAGTSAANTGELFF	TGTGCCAGCAGCCAAGTGCGGACAGGCGCCGGGACTAGCGCGGCCAACACCGGGGAGCTGTTTTTT
TRBJ2-5	TRBD1	TRBV29-1	.	CSVRGRGSGETQYF	TGCAGCGTGAGGGGGCGCGGGTCCGGAGAGACCCAGTACTTC
TRBJ1-1	TRBD1	TRBV6-1	.	CASSKDRENTEAFF	TGTGCCAGCAGTAAAGACAGGGAGAACACTGAAGCTTTCTTT
TRBJ2-1	.	TRBV15	once	CATSRHQTGDSQFF	TGTGCCACCAGCAGGCACCAAACGGGGGATTCGCAGTTCTTC
TRBJ1-2	.	TRBV6-5	once	CASSYHTGMGGYTF	TGTGCCAGCAGTTACCACACAGGGATGGGTGGCTACACCTTC
TRBJ2-7	TRBD2	TRBV5-1	.	CASSLQVASGGGEQYF	TGCGCCAGCAGCTTGCAGGTCGCCTCGGGGGGGGGCGAGCAGTACTTC
TRBJ2-7	.	TRBV30	.	CAWSYSGPYEQYF	TGTGCCTGGAGTTATTCCGGCCCCTACGAGCAGTACTTC
TRBJ1-3	.	TRBV11-2	once	CASSLRFAQSGNTIYF	TGTGCCAGCAGCTTACGGTTTGCGCAATCTGGAAACACCATATATTTT
TRBJ1-5	TRBD1	TRBV28	.	CASSRDRGNNQPQHF	TGTGCCAGCAGTAGGGACAGGGGGAATAATCAGCCCCAGCATTTT
TRBJ1-1	.	TRBV28	.	CGHRRTNTEAFF	TGTGGACATCGTCGTACTAACACTGAAGCTTTCTTT
TRBJ1-4	.	TRBV28	.	CASSFDGTTGEKLFF	TGTGCCAGCAGTTTTGATGGGACGACGGGTGAAAAACTGTTTTTT